Described below is a single T cell receptor beta chain sequence and its context. Antigen unknown. The CDR3 covers 17 residues. With 3 bases clipped from V and 5 bases from J, the junction kept 14 bases outside the gene matches. Germline CDR1 and CDR2: SGHNT and YYREEE (reference sequence). Method: immunoSEQ multiplex PCR; TCRdb's copy keeps in-frame clones and lacks some. Among roughly 72,000 clones listed, over 75% were seen once. Time point indicated: week 5, during vaccination. Mutant IDH1 20-mer peptide, at 300 ug, made up each vaccine dose, with topical imiquimod. Every donor had a new WHO grade 3 or 4 astrocytoma that was IDH1-mutant, with loss of nuclear ATRX. This sample is drawn from a study of a mutant IDH1 vaccine in newly diagnosed glioma. Overall study context: The start of vaccination came 4-6 weeks after radiotherapy alone, or with temozolomide cycles. Patients had received radiotherapy, temozolomide, or both previously, most receiving both.

Whole-study findings and limits: Patients mounted vaccine-induced immune responses in 90% to 95% of cases.

The rearrangement joins TRBV5-4 to TRBJ2-1; 7 bases map to TRBD2. This receptor was taken from a woman in her 50s with glioma. The material sequenced was PBMCs, taken from a glioma patient whose treatment included an IDH1 peptide vaccine. The CDR3 is CASSSGGSGPKNNEQFF. The CDR3 DNA sequence: TGTGCCAGCAGCTCCGGCGGGAGCGGGCCAAAAAACAATGAGCAGTTCTTC.